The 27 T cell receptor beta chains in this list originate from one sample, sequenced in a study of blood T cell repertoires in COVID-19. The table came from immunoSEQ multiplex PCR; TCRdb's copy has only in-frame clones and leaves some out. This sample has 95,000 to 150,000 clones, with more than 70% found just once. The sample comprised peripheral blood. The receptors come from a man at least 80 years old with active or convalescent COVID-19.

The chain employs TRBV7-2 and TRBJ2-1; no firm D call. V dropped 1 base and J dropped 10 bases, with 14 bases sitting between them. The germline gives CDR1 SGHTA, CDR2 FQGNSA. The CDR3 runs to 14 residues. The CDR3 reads CASSLDSGYGEQFF. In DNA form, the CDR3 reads TGTGCCAGCAGCTTAGATTCCGGCTACGGGGAGCAGTTCTTC. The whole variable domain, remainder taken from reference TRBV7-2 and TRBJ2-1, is GAGVSQSPSNKVTEKGKDVELRCDPISGHTALYWYRQSLGQGLEFLIYFQGNSAPDKSGLPSDRFSAERTGGSVSTLTIQRTQQEDSAVYLCASSLDSGYGEQFFGPGTRLTVL.

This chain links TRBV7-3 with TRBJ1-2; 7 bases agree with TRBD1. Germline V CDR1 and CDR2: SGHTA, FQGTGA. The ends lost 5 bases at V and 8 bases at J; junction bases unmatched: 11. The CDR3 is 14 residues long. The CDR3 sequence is CASSPQGPSGGYTF. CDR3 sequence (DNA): TGTGCCAGCAGCCCACAGGGGCCGTCTGGGGGCTACACCTTC. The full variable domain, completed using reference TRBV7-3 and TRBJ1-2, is GAGVSQTPSNKVTEKGKYVELRCDPISGHTALYWYRQSLGQGPEFLIYFQGTGAADDSGLPNDRFFAVRPEGSVSTLKIQRTERGDSAVYLCASSPQGPSGGYTFGSGTRLTVV.

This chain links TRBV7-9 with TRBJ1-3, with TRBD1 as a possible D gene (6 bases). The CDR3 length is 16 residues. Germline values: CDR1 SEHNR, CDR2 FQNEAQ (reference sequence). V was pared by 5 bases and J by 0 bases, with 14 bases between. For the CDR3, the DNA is TGTGCCAGCAGCCCCCTGGGGGCCAACTCTGGAAACACCATATATTTT. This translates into CASSPLGANSGNTIYF.

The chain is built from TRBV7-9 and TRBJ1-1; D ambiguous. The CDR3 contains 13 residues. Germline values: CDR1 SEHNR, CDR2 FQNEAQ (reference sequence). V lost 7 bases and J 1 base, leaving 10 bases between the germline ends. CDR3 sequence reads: CASMKQQNTEAFF. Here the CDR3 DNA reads TGTGCCAGCATGAAACAGCAGAACACTGAAGCTTTCTTT.

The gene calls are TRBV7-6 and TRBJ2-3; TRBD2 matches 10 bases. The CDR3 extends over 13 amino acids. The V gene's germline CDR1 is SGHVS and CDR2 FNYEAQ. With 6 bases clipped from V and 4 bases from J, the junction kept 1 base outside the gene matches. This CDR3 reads CASSTSGADTQYF. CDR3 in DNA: TGTGCCAGCAGTACTAGCGGGGCAGATACGCAGTATTTT.

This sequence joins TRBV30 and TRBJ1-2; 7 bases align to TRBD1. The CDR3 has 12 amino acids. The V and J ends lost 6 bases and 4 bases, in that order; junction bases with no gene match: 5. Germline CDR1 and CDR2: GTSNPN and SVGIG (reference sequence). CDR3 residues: CACSTGIYGYTF. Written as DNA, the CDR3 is TGTGCCTGTTCGACAGGGATCTATGGCTACACCTTC. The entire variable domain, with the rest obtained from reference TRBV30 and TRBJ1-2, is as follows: SQTIHQWPATLVQPVGSPLSLECTVEGTSNPNLYWYRQAAGRGLQLLFYSVGIGQISSEVPQNLSASRPQDRQFILSSKKLLLSDSGFYLCACSTGIYGYTFGSGTRLTVV.

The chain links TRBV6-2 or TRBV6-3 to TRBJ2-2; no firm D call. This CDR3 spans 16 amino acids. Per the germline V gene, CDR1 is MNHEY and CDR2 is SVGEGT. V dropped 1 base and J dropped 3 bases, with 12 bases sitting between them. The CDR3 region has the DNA TGTGCCAGCAGTTACTTCTTTTCAGGTCACACCGGGGAGCTGTTTTTT. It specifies CASSYFFSGHTGELFF.

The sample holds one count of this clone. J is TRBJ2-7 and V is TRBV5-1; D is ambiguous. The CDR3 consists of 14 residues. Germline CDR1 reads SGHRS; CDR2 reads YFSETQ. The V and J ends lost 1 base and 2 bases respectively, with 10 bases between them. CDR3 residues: CASSLLSGTYEQYF. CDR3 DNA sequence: TGCGCCAGCAGCTTGTTGTCAGGTACCTACGAGCAGTACTTC.

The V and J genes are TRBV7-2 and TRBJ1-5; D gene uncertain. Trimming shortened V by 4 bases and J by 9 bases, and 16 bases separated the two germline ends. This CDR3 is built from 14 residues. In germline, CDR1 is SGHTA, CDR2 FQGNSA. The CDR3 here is CASSSTGSGSPQHF. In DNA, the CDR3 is TGTGCCAGCAGCTCGACGGGCTCGGGATCGCCCCAGCATTTT.

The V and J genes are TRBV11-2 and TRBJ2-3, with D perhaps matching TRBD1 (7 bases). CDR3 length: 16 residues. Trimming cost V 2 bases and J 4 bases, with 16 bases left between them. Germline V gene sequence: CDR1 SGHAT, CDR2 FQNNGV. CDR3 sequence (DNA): TGTGCCAGCAGCTTATTGAGGCAGGGGGAGGCAGATACGCAGTATTTT. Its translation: CASSLLRQGEADTQYF.

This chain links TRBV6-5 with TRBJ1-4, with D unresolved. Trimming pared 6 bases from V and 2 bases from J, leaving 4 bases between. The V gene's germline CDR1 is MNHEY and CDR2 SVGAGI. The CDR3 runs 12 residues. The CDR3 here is CASSGTNEKLFF. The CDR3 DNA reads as TGTGCCAGCAGCGGGACTAATGAAAAACTGTTTTTT.

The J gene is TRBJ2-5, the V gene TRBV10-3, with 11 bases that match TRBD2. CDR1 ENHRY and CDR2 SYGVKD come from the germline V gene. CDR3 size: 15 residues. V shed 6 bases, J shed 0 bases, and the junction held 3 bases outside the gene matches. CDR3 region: CAIRTSGGNQETQYF. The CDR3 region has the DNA TGTGCCATCAGAACTAGCGGGGGAAACCAAGAGACCCAGTACTTC.

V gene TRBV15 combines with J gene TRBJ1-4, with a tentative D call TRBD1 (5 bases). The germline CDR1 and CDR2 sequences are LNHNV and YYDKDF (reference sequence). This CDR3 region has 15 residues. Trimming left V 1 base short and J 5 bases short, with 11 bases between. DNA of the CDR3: TGTGCCACCAGCAGAGGGGGCAGGGAAAATGAAAAACTGTTTTTT. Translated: CATSRGGRENEKLFF.

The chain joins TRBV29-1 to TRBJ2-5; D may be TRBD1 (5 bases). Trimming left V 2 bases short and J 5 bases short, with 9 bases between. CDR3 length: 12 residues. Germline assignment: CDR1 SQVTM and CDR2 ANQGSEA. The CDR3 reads CSVEQGPETQYF. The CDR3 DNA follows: TGCAGCGTTGAACAGGGTCCGGAGACCCAGTACTTC. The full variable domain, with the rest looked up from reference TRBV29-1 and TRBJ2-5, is SAVISQKPSRDICQRGTSLTIQCQVDSQVTMMFWYRQQPGQSLTLIATANQGSEATYESGFVIDKFPISRPNLTFSTLTVSNMSPEDSSIYLCSVEQGPETQYFGPGTRLLVL.

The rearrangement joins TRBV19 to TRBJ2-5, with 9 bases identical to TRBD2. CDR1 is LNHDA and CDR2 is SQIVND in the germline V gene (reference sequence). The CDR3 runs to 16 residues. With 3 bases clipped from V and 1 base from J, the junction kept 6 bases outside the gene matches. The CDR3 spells CASSMGVAGAQETQYF. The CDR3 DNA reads TGTGCCAGTAGTATGGGGGTAGCGGGGGCCCAAGAGACCCAGTACTTC.

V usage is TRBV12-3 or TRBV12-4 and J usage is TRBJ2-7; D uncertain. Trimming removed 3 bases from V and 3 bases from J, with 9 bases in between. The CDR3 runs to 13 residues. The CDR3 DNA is TGTGCCAGCAGTTTGGATGGGCTCTACGAGCAGTACTTC. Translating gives CASSLDGLYEQYF.

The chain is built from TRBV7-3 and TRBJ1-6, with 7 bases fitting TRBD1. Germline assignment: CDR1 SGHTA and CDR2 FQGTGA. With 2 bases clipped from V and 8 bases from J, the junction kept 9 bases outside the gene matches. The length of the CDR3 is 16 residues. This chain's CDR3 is CASSLPMTGRYSPLHF. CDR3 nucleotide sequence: TGTGCCAGCAGCTTACCAATGACAGGGCGATATTCACCCCTCCACTTT.

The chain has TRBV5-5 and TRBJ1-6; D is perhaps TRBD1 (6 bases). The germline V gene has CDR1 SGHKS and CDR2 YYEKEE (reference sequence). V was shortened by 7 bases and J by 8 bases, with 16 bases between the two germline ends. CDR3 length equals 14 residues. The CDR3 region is CASAIAGADSPLHF. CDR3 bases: TGTGCCAGCGCTATCGCAGGGGCTGATTCACCCCTCCACTTT.

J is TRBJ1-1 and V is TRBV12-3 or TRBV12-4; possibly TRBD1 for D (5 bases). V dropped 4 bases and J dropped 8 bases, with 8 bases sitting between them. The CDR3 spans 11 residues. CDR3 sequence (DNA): TGTGCCAGCAGTTCCGGGGGAGAAGCTTTCTTT. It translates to CASSSGGEAFF.

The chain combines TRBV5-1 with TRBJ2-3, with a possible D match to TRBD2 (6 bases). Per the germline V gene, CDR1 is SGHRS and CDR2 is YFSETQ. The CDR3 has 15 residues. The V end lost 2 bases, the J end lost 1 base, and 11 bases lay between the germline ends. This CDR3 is CASSFRPSGTDTQYF. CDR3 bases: TGCGCCAGCAGCTTTAGGCCTAGCGGCACAGATACGCAGTATTTT.

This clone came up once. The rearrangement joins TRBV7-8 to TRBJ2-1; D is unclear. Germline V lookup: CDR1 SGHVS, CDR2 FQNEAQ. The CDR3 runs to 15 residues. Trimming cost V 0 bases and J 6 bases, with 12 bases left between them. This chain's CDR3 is CASSLALAGGNEQFF. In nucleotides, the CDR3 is TGTGCCAGCAGCTTAGCCCTTGCCGGCGGCAATGAGCAGTTCTTC.

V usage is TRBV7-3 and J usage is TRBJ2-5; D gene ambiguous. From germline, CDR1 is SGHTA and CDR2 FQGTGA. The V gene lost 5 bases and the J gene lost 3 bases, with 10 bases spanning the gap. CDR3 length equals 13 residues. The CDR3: CASSRAVEETQYF. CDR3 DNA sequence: TGTGCCAGCAGCCGCGCGGTGGAAGAGACCCAGTACTTC. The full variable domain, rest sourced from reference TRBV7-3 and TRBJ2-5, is GAGVSQTPSNKVTEKGKYVELRCDPISGHTALYWYRQSLGQGPEFLIYFQGTGAADDSGLPNDRFFAVRPEGSVSTLKIQRTERGDSAVYLCASSRAVEETQYFGPGTRLLVL.

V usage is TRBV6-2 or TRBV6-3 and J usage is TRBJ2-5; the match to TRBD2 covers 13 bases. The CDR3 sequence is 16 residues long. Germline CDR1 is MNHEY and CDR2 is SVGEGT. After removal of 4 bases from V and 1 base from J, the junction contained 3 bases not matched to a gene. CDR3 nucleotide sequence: TGTGCCAGCAGTTGGGGGACTAGCGGGGCCCAAGAGACCCAGTACTTC. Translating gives CASSWGTSGAQETQYF.

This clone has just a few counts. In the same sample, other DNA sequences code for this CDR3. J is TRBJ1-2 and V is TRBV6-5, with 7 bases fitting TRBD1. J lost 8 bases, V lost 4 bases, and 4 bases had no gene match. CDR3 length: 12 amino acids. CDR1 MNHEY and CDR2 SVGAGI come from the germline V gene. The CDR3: CASSWDSRGYTF. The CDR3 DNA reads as TGTGCCAGCAGTTGGGACAGTAGGGGCTACACCTTC.

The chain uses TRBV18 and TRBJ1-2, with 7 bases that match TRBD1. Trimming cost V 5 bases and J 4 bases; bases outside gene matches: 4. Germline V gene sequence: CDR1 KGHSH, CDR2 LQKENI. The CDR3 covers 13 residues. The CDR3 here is CASSGTASYGYTF. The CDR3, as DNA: TGTGCCAGCTCAGGGACAGCTTCCTATGGCTACACCTTC.

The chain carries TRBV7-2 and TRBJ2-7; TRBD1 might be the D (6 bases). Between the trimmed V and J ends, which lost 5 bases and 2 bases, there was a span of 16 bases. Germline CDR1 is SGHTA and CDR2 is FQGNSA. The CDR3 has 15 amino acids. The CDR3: CASSEATGLPYEQYF. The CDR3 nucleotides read TGTGCCAGCAGCGAGGCGACAGGCCTTCCCTACGAGCAGTACTTC.

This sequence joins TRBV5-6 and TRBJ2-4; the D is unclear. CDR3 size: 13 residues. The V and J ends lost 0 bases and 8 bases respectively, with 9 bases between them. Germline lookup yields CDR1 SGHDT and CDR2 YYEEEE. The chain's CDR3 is CASSLGSGDIQYF. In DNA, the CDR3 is TGTGCCAGCAGCTTGGGGTCCGGAGACATTCAGTACTTC.